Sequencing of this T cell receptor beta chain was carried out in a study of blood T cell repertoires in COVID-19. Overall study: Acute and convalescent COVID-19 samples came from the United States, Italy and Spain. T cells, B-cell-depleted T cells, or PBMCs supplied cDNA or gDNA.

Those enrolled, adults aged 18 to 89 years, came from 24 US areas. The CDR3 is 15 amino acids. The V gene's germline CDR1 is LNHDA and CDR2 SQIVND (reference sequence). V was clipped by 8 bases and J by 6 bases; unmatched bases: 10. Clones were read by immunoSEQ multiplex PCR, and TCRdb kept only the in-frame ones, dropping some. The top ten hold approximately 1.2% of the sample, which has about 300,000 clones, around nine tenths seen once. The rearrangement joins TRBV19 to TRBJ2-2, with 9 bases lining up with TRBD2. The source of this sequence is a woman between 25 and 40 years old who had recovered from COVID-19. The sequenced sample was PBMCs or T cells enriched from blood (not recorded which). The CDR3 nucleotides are TGTGCCAGTTCGGCCTTCGCGGGAGGGCCCGGGGAGCTGTTTTTT. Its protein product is CASSAFAGGPGELFF.